This T cell receptor (beta chain) came from a study of cytomegalovirus exposure and HLA in healthy donors (dated by TCRdb to the late 2010s). About the study as a whole: In an earlier analysis of some 550 of the donors, around 290 Gb of sequence data and about 110 million unique TCR beta sequences from roughly 190 million T cells were reported. About 300 gigabases of sequencing data and around 85 million unique TCR sequences made up an early release that covered approximately 620 HLA-typed donors. Among the approximately 400 genotyped donors, about 85% belonged to the genetic ancestry cluster associated with self-reported Caucasian donors. The study aimed to test whether cataloging public T cell receptors could reveal signatures of past pathogen exposure. Using immunosequencing, the study profiled T cell repertoires from fewer than 850 subjects and related those repertoires to cytomegalovirus serostatus. Besides the first cohort of approximately 710 subjects, a separate validation cohort made up of over 95 different subjects was used. To predict cytomegalovirus infection status, the study brought together high-throughput TCR immunosequencing, statistical association of individual TCRs with disease status, and machine learning. In a later analysis, previously published TCR beta repertoires from fewer than 750 donors were re-analyzed and high-resolution HLA genotyping was added so that TCR occurrence patterns could be studied. The later analysis used no new phenotypic data to find candidate immune exposures, relying instead on TCR beta sequences and their occurrence across donors. In an earlier analysis of 587 of the donors, high-throughput TCR beta sequencing was used to judge whether each TCR beta V gene segment behaved as functional or pseudogenic. Donor age, sex, ethnicity and CMV serostatus were compiled together with the repertoire data. A later genetic analysis used genome-wide SNP genotypes for 398 of the 666 donors, treating that subset as a discovery cohort. All discovery cohort repertoires had been generated on a single sequencing platform. HLA typing covered class I and class II loci at four-digit resolution. Typing coverage varied by locus: roughly 620-640 donors for A, B, C, DRB1 and DQB1; about 520 for DQA1; nearly 610 for DPA1; approximately 450 for DPB1. Roughly five DR-DQ haplotypes were treated as single units for association and clustering because of strong linkage in the cohort. Across approximately 400 genotyped donors of the cohort, an average of about 200,000 unique TCR beta nucleotide sequences per donor were sequenced, and around 20% of those sequences were non-productive.

Points on this clone: Which antigen it targets is not known.

Libraries came from the immunoSEQ multiplex PCR assay. For the multiplex PCR, a mixture combining 60 forward primers for TCR Vbeta segments and 13 reverse primers for TCR Jbeta segments was used. The CDR3 region of rearranged TCR beta genes was amplified from genomic DNA with a multiplex PCR assay. The Illumina HiSeq System was used to sequence the amplified TCR beta libraries as 87-base-pair reads. Concerning the study's data processing: A later analysis tallied 80 million to 95 million unique TCR beta chains across the 550 to 850 repertoires, and about 12 million of those chains were shared by two or more donors. A nearest-neighbor algorithm error-corrected the raw reads and collapsed the reads into unique sequences, merging closely related sequences to remove PCR and sequencing errors. CDR3 sequences were aligned to IMGT reference sequences to assign V, D and J gene segments. For a sequence to be retained, a match of at least six nucleotides was required to both a V gene segment and a J gene segment. Rearrangements were called productive when the CDR3 lacked stop codons and stayed in frame with V and J; all others were non-productive. CDR3 was defined by IMGT convention, running from the second conserved V-encoded cysteine to the conserved J-encoded phenylalanine. In an earlier analysis of around 600 of the donors, sequences lacking an unambiguous match to a single V gene segment were excluded. In an earlier analysis of a few hundred of the donors, V segments were called functional above 56.7% productive rearrangements and were called segregating when the between-donor standard deviation exceeded 5%. A statistical classification framework was built for diagnosing cytomegalovirus status from the catalog of TCR beta chain sequences. In a later analysis, V and J genes were assigned by comparing TCR nucleotide sequences against IMGT/GENE-DB human TR gene sequences. Using the TCRdist pipeline, a later analysis assigned CDR3 sequences along with most-parsimonious VDJ recombination scenarios. In a later analysis, each TCR beta chain was defined by its CDR3 amino acid sequence together with its V-gene family, and reads without a unique V-gene family were excluded. A later analysis removed 592 highly shared, low-generation-probability nucleotide sequences to deal with suspected cross-contamination and a sequencing artifact. A later analysis calculated a clonal expansion index for each public chain from normalized within-repertoire ranks of inferred template counts. A later analysis computed generation probabilities with a VDJ recombination model fitted to out-of-frame rearrangements, and checked the results against IGoR. Hypergeometric tests were used in a later analysis to score TCR-TCR, TCR-HLA and TCR-CMV co-occurrence, with a repertoire-size bias correction applied to the TCR pairs. In a later analysis, false discovery rates were estimated by permuting HLA or CMV assignments 20 times. In a later analysis, co-occurring TCRs were grouped with DBSCAN, and TCRdist sequence similarity was added when clustering was performed within HLA-allele-positive subsets. Repertoires with fewer than 30,000 or more than 120,000 public chains, plus five repertoires with anomalous nucleotide sharing, were excluded from co-occurrence clustering. Here the immuneACCESS table is served through TCRdb, limited to in-frame sequences with V and J called. Missing clones are a known gap in these copies; in checked studies unresolved V genes cover under half, and the rest lacks a known reason. The DNA gave D and trimming, while V, J and clone size come from that table. The table for this sample shows 60,000 to 75,000 clones. The ten most abundant clones make up around 1.6% of the sample.

The full study reports these points: The classifier was reported to diagnose cytomegalovirus status with high specificity and sensitivity in both the original cohort and the validation cohort. The only immune exposure information available for the cohort was CMV serostatus. Because HLA typing was missing for some donors at each locus, association tests included only the typed subset. Specific HLA alleles were associated with 16,951 TCR beta sequences at a false discovery rate of 0.05 in a later analysis. Roughly uniform sequencing depth across donors was assumed in presence/absence analyses, although this assumption may not hold. Because counts were too low, 15 to 20 rarely observed V segments, including chromosome 9 orphons, were excluded from the earlier analysis of 587 of the donors. In a later genetic analysis, a missense DCLRE1C variant was associated with V-gene and J-gene trimming of TCR beta chains, and the association was replicated in an independent cohort. Three of the identified cytomegalovirus-associated TCR beta chains were confirmed in vitro to be specific for cytomegalovirus antigens. The 87-base-pair reads could not distinguish some IMGT-functional V segments, including TRBV6-2 and TRBV6-3, so those segments were excluded. Assigning TCR associations to individual alleles was difficult when HLA alleles, especially DR and DQ, strongly co-occurred. The authors suggested that the approach could potentially be extended to other disease states and immunological phenotypes. A later analysis reported that several top co-occurrence clusters appeared linked to parvovirus B19, influenza, CMV and Epstein-Barr virus. In an earlier analysis of about 550 of the donors, most TCR beta V segments were observed in productive rearrangements about 90% or about 30% of the time, broadly matching IMGT annotations. In the study, roughly 160 TCR beta chains were listed as associated with cytomegalovirus. This cohort had only TCR beta chains sequenced, and the lack of alpha or paired-chain data limited which features could be detected. A group of highly shared sequence variants was considered likely to be a technical artifact of the sequencing pipeline. A further reported finding was that TCR beta sequences accurately predicted the HLA-A and HLA-B alleles for most subjects in the first cohort. Most CMV-associated TCR beta chains appeared to be HLA-restricted in a later analysis, and the HLA associations seemed to be driven largely by CMV exposure. According to a later genetic analysis, donors in an Asian-associated ancestry cluster had fewer N-insertions in productive TCRs than the approximately 630-donor mean. Correlated functional status among segregating V segments might reflect linkage disequilibrium, but an unknown experimental factor could not be ruled out. In a later analysis, the rate of TCR association differed among HLA loci, with DRB1 alleles having the most associated TCRs and HLA-C alleles having the fewest. In a later analysis, HLA-associated TCR beta chains were found to be more clonally expanded and to have lower generation probabilities than equally common non-associated chains. Across donors, most TCR sequences were observed very rarely, whereas some public TCRs were present in many individuals.

The cohort was made up of 650 to 700 healthy bone marrow donors. Cohort members were all nominally healthy when sampled, although unrecorded immune exposures were likely present. The donor tested CMV seronegative, placing the donor among the approximately 360 seronegative members of the cohort. Every donor gave a peripheral blood sample, and the peripheral blood mononuclear cells from that sample were used for TCR beta sequencing. The Qiagen DNeasy Blood Extraction Kit was used to extract genomic DNA from the blood cell samples. The CDR3 sequence holds 13 residues, the cysteine and phenylalanine included. The DNA shown is the 39-base CDR3, in frame from base 1. V is clipped by 1 base and J by 3 bases, and the sequence between their germline boundaries is 7 bases long. Sequences LNHDA (CDR1) and SQIVND (CDR2) are obtained from the germline V gene (reference sequence).

The chain couples TRBV19 to TRBJ2-7, with TRBD1 tentatively as D gene (5 bases match). Source material: PBMCs. The clonotype originates from a woman aged 25-40 years in good health and CMV-seronegative. The nucleotide sequence is TGTGCCAGTAGTATAGTAGACAGCTACGAGCAGTACTTC. Translation gives CASSIVDSYEQYF.